Listed below are T cell receptor beta chains from one sample, sequenced in a study of OX40 agonist ivuxolimab in advanced cancers. Method: immunoSEQ multiplex PCR; TCRdb's copy keeps in-frame clones and lacks some. Of around 90,000 clones in the sample, 85% to 90% are singletons; the top ten hold around 7%. Sequenced material: CD4+ or CD8+ T cells sorted from blood, taken in a trial of the OX40 agonist ivuxolimab. These receptors all stem from an adult with an advanced solid tumor such as melanoma, head and neck, liver or kidney cancer. Both conserved end residues are part of each CDR3. The order of the fields is clone size, CDR3 length, J gene, V gene, D gene, CDR3 DNA, CDR3 protein. D genes are given only for firm matches. Not every row has a clone size; where given, it reads once, few, many or a size class.

size: .
length: 16
J: TRBJ1-1
V: TRBV27
D: .
DNA: TGTGCCAGCAGTTTCTATCGGACGGCCCCATACACTGAAGCTTTCTTT
CDR3: CASSFYRTAPYTEAFF

size: few
length: 14
J: TRBJ1-5
V: TRBV28
D: .
DNA: TGTGCCAGCTGCCGAGTCCTGGGGAATCAGCCCCAGCATTTT
CDR3: CASCRVLGNQPQHF

size: .
length: 13
J: TRBJ1-1
V: TRBV19
D: .
DNA: TGTGCCAGTAGAAAGGGAGGTGGGACTGAAGCTTTCTTT
CDR3: CASRKGGGTEAFF

size: .
length: 17
J: TRBJ2-3
V: TRBV5-4
D: .
DNA: TGTGCCAGCAGCTGGGGGGGGCAGGGAGTCCGCACAGATACGCAGTATTTT
CDR3: CASSWGGQGVRTDTQYF

size: .
length: 15
J: TRBJ2-3
V: TRBV7-9
D: TRBD2
DNA: TGTGCCAGCAGCTTTCCCACTAGCGGCACAGATACGCAGTATTTT
CDR3: CASSFPTSGTDTQYF

size: .
length: 16
J: TRBJ2-3
V: TRBV5-1
D: .
DNA: TGCGCCAGCAGCTCTTGGGTGCTAGACACCACAGATACGCAGTATTTT
CDR3: CASSSWVLDTTDTQYF

size: .
length: 15
J: TRBJ1-2
V: TRBV5-1
D: TRBD1
DNA: TGCGCCAGCAGCTTCAGGGACAGGGGGGCGGATGGCTACACCTTC
CDR3: CASSFRDRGADGYTF

size: .
length: 13
J: TRBJ2-7
V: TRBV6-6
D: .
DNA: TGTGCCAGCAGTGCTGCTGGGCCCTACGAGCAGTACTTC
CDR3: CASSAAGPYEQYF

size: .
length: 17
J: TRBJ2-1
V: TRBV18
D: TRBD2
DNA: TGTGCCAGCTCACTAACCGGGACTAGCGGGAGCTTGAATGAGCAGTTCTTC
CDR3: CASSLTGTSGSLNEQFF

size: .
length: 15
J: TRBJ2-7
V: TRBV7-9
D: TRBD2
DNA: TGTGCCAGCAGCTTAGTAACTAGCGGGGTCTACGAGCAGTACTTC
CDR3: CASSLVTSGVYEQYF

size: .
length: 16
J: TRBJ1-2
V: TRBV7-2
D: TRBD1
DNA: TGTGCCAGCAGCTTAGGAGTGGGACAGGGCGGCTATGGCTACACCTTC
CDR3: CASSLGVGQGGYGYTF

size: .
length: 16
J: TRBJ2-1
V: TRBV6-4
D: TRBD2
DNA: TGTGCCAGCAGTGCCGAGCCGGGACTAGCCGCCAATGAGCAGTTCTTC
CDR3: CASSAEPGLAANEQFF

size: .
length: 15
J: TRBJ1-1
V: TRBV6-5
D: .
DNA: TGTGCCAGCAGTTACTCGGACACCCCGGGCACTGAAGCTTTCTTT
CDR3: CASSYSDTPGTEAFF

size: .
length: 13
J: TRBJ1-1
V: TRBV30
D: .
DNA: TGTGCCTGGAGTATTCTAATGAACACTGAAGCTTTCTTT
CDR3: CAWSILMNTEAFF

size: .
length: 14
J: TRBJ2-1
V: TRBV30
D: .
DNA: TGTGCCTGGGGGGCGGGGGCCTCATACAATGAGCAGTTCTTC
CDR3: CAWGAGASYNEQFF

size: .
length: 14
J: TRBJ2-7
V: TRBV19
D: .
DNA: TGTGCCAGTAGTATATTAGGGGCGCCCTACGAGCAGTACTTC
CDR3: CASSILGAPYEQYF

size: .
length: 13
J: TRBJ2-7
V: TRBV30
D: .
DNA: TGTGCCTGGAGTGTCTCGGCAACCTACGAGCAGTACTTC
CDR3: CAWSVSATYEQYF

size: .
length: 15
J: TRBJ2-2
V: TRBV6-6
D: TRBD1
DNA: TGTGCCAGCTTCCGAGACAGGGCCAACACCGGGGAGCTGTTTTTT
CDR3: CASFRDRANTGELFF

size: once
length: 17
J: TRBJ2-1
V: TRBV5-6
D: .
DNA: TGTGCCAGCAGCTTGGTGGGGGGGCGCATCTCCTACAATGAGCAGTTCTTC
CDR3: CASSLVGGRISYNEQFF

size: .
length: 11
J: TRBJ2-2
V: TRBV28
D: .
DNA: TGTGCCAGCAGTCTGGACTCACGGATGTTTTTT
CDR3: CASSLDSRMFF

size: .
length: 17
J: TRBJ2-4
V: TRBV5-7
D: TRBD2
DNA: TGTGCCAGCAGCACCTGCGGGGGGACTTCTCCGTGGAACATTCAGTACTTC
CDR3: CASSTCGGTSPWNIQYF

size: few
length: 13
J: TRBJ2-1
V: TRBV10-3
D: .
DNA: TGTGCCATCAGTGAGTTGAAGTACAATGAGCAGTTCTTC
CDR3: CAISELKYNEQFF